This passage covers 10 T cell receptor beta chains from one sample sequenced in a study of blood T cell repertoires in COVID-19. Sequencing was performed with immunoSEQ multiplex PCR; in TCRdb, only in-frame clones are kept and a portion is missing. The table records 30,000 or so clones, about 89% of them present only once. The sample consisted of peripheral blood. The receptors come from a human donor in a cohort sampled during active COVID-19.

The V and J genes are TRBV7-2 and TRBJ1-4; D is undetermined. V was clipped by 5 bases and J by 8 bases, with 12 bases between them. This CDR3 contains 13 residues. CDR1 and CDR2 (germline): SGHTA, FQGNSA. CDR3 amino acids: CASSPPGREKLFF. The CDR3 region has the DNA TGTGCCAGCAGCCCCCCGGGAAGGGAAAAACTGTTTTTT.

The chain uses TRBV3-1 (or the pseudogene TRBV3-2) and TRBJ2-2; D is perhaps TRBD1 (5 bases). Between the trimmed V and J ends, which lost 4 bases and 6 bases, there was a span of 15 bases. CDR1 LGHDT and CDR2 YNNKEL come from the germline V gene (reference sequence). CDR3 length: 15 amino acids. CDR3 coding DNA: TGTGCCAGCAGCCTCAGACAGTTAGGGCCCGGGGAGCTGTTTTTT. This sequence encodes CASSLRQLGPGELFF.

The chain joins TRBV7-2 to TRBJ2-7, with D maybe TRBD2 (6 bases). Germline CDR1 and CDR2: SGHTA and FQGNSA. The CDR3 consists of 13 residues. Trimming cost V 1 base and J 5 bases, with 9 bases left between them. The CDR3 DNA reads TGTGCCAGCAGCTTAGGGACTACGGACGAGCAGTACGTC. It translates to CASSLGTTDEQYV.

The chain uses TRBV7-2 and TRBJ2-3, with D maybe TRBD2 (5 bases). CDR1 and CDR2 from the germline V gene are SGHTA and FQGNSA. This CDR3 has 13 amino acids. Between the trimmed V and J ends, which lost 7 bases and 1 base, there was a span of 9 bases. Written as DNA, the CDR3 is TGTGCCAGCACCTGGACTGGCACAGATACGCAGTATTTT. This gives the protein CASTWTGTDTQYF.

This sequence joins TRBV11-2 and TRBJ1-5; tentatively, D is TRBD1 (5 bases). Trimming took 6 bases from V and 0 from J, leaving 12 bases between them. The CDR3 totals 15 residues. Looked up from germline, CDR1 is SGHAT and CDR2 is FQNNGV. The CDR3 DNA is TGTGCCAGCAGTCTTGACAGCTCTAGCAATCAGCCCCAGCATTTT. This encodes CASSLDSSSNQPQHF.

The gene calls are TRBV27 and TRBJ2-3; D remains unclear. There are 13 residues in the CDR3. V was trimmed by 5 bases and J by 8 bases, leaving 14 bases between them. The germline V gene encodes CDR1 MNHEY and CDR2 SMNVEV (reference sequence). Written as DNA, the CDR3 is TGTGCCAGCAGTCCAACTTCGACAACTACGCAGTATTTT. Translating it yields CASSPTSTTTQYF.

The chain carries TRBV2 and TRBJ1-1; 9 bases are shared with TRBD1. The germline gives CDR1 SNHLY, CDR2 FYNNEI. With 2 bases clipped from V and 4 bases from J, the junction kept 11 bases outside the gene matches. CDR3 length: 17 amino acids. In DNA form, the CDR3 reads TGTGCCAGCAGTGAAATGGGACAGGGTTTCGGGAGCACTGAAGCTTTCTTT. This translates into CASSEMGQGFGSTEAFF.

A few counts support this clone. The rearrangement joins TRBV27 to TRBJ1-6; TRBD1 might be the D (5 bases). Per germline, CDR1 MNHEY and CDR2 SMNVEV (reference sequence). Trimming took off 5 bases at V and 10 bases at J, with 18 bases between the two ends. The CDR3 is made up of 15 amino acids. CDR3 amino acids: CASSVGTSGESPLHF. As DNA, the CDR3 is TGTGCCAGCAGTGTCGGGACGTCGGGGGAATCACCCCTCCACTTT.

The DNA of the CDR3 is TGTGCCAGCAGCCCCGGGACTAGCCTAGTACTCAATGAGCAGTTCTTC. Protein product: CASSPGTSLVLNEQFF. The genes are TRBV3-1 (or the pseudogene TRBV3-2) and TRBJ2-1; TRBD2 agrees at 9 bases. The germline V gene has CDR1 LGHDT and CDR2 YNNKEL (reference sequence). Germline trimming cut 4 bases from V and 6 bases from J; bases unmatched to any gene: 10. The CDR3 consists of 16 residues.

The chain links TRBV6-5 to TRBJ1-1; D gene ambiguous. The CDR3 has 15 amino acids. In germline, CDR1 is MNHEY, CDR2 SVGAGI. V was pared by 0 bases and J by 2 bases, with 10 bases between. CDR3 protein: CASSYSGRANTEAFF. The CDR3 DNA follows: TGTGCCAGCAGTTACTCCGGGAGGGCTAACACTGAAGCTTTCTTT.